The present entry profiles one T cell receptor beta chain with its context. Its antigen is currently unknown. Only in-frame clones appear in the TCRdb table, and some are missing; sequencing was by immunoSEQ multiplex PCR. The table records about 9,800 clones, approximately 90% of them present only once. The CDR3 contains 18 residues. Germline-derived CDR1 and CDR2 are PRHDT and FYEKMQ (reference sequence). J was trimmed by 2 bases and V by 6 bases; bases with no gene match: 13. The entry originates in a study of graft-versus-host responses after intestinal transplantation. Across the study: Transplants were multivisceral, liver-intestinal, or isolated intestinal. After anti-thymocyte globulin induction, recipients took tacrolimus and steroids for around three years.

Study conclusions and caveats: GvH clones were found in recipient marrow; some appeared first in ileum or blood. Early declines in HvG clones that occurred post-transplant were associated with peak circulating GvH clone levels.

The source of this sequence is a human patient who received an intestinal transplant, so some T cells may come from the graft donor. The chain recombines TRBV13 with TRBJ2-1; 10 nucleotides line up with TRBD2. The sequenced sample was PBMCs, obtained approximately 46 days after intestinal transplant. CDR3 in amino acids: CASRNGAQLAGPYNEQFF. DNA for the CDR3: TGTGCCAGCAGGAATGGGGCCCAACTAGCGGGGCCCTACAATGAGCAGTTCTTC.